The clone carrying this TCR beta chain is labeled as medium-sized. Its specificity is not known. The CDR3 loop spans 13 amino acids. V lost 2 bases, J lost 7 bases, and 9 bases lay in between. Germline assignment: CDR1 MNHEY and CDR2 SVGAGI. The entry originates in a study of breast tumors, draining lymph nodes, adjacent tissues. Study conclusions and caveats: Compared with basal-like, luminal-like tumors shared significantly more repertoire with nontumor tissue. Data fit most tumor T cells coming from lymph node, expanding in tumor. Tumors had less TCR diversity than lymph nodes, more than nontumor tissue.

TCRdb itself ran the multiplex PCR reads through MiXCR, one entry per CDR3 protein. The sample gives about 14,000 distinct CDR3 sequences, around 58% of which show up once; around 31% is in the top ten. The sequence came from a female donor with breast cancer. Some clones in this sample may be carry-over from other donors' samples. The chain links TRBV6-5 to TRBJ2-1; D gene ambiguous. The sequenced material came from tumor-adjacent breast tissue. Here the CDR3 reads CASSYALANEQFF. CDR3 bases: TGTGCCAGCAGTTACGCGCTGGCGAATGAGCAGTTCTTC.